The 17 T cell receptor beta chains listed next were all sequenced from one sample in a study of blood T cell repertoires in COVID-19. Assay used: immunoSEQ multiplex PCR; TCRdb lists only in-frame clones, some missing. Here the sample spans around 170,000 clones, roughly four fifths being singletons. The sample consisted of peripheral blood. The source of these receptors is a man in his 70s who had recovered from COVID-19.

J is TRBJ1-1 and V is TRBV6-5; D is unclear. The length of the CDR3 is 13 residues. Trimming stripped 2 bases from V and 5 bases from J, with 9 bases between. Germline V lookup: CDR1 MNHEY, CDR2 SVGAGI. CDR3 sequence reads: CASSYDRGTEAFF. The CDR3, as DNA: TGTGCCAGCAGTTACGACCGGGGTACTGAAGCTTTCTTT.

The V and J genes are TRBV10-2 and TRBJ2-5; maybe TRBD2 (6 bases). The V end lost 6 bases, the J end lost 3 bases, and 11 bases lay between the germline ends. Looked up from germline, CDR1 is WSHSY and CDR2 is SAAADI. The CDR3 has 13 residues. CDR3 loop: CASRTSGKETQYF. CDR3 in DNA: TGCGCCAGCAGGACTAGTGGGAAAGAGACCCAGTACTTC.

The CDR3: CASSPWEEREETQYF. The CDR3 nucleotides read TGTGCCAGCAGCCCATGGGAGGAGCGAGAAGAGACCCAGTACTTC. This sequence joins TRBV7-9 and TRBJ2-5, with D perhaps matching TRBD2 (6 bases). Germline-derived CDR1 and CDR2 are SEHNR and FQNEAQ (reference sequence). V was clipped by 5 bases and J by 3 bases, with 16 bases between them. The CDR3 consists of 15 residues.

This chain joins TRBV11-2 and TRBJ2-2; D remains ambiguous. The CDR3 spans 16 residues. The V gene's germline CDR1 is SGHAT and CDR2 FQNNGV. The V end was cut by 4 bases, the J end by 1 base, with 13 bases between. CDR3 sequence reads: CASSSLVVRNTGELFF. DNA for the CDR3: TGTGCCAGCAGCTCCTTAGTTGTCCGGAACACCGGGGAGCTGTTTTTT.

This clone was seen a handful of times. This sequence joins TRBV24-1 and TRBJ2-1, with D possibly TRBD2 on 5 matching bases. There are 15 residues in the CDR3. The germline V and J ends were trimmed by 4 bases and 0 bases, with 9 bases remaining between them. The germline CDR1 and CDR2 sequences are KGHDR and SFDVKD. The CDR3 bases are TGTGCCACCAGTGAGACGGGGAGCTCCTACAATGAGCAGTTCTTC. Its translation is CATSETGSSYNEQFF.

In its sample, this clone was seen once. The J gene is TRBJ1-1, the V gene TRBV5-1; D is undetermined. The V end lost 0 bases, the J end lost 7 bases, and 7 bases lay between the germline ends. This CDR3 spans 12 amino acids. Germline CDR1 is SGHRS and CDR2 is YFSETQ. The CDR3 spells CASSLAGGEAFF. The CDR3 DNA follows: TGCGCCAGCAGCTTGGCTGGCGGTGAAGCTTTCTTT.

The CDR3 is CASRAGGITETQYF. The CDR3 region has the DNA TGCGCCAGCAGAGCGGGAGGTATCACAGAGACCCAGTACTTC. This chain uses TRBV5-1 with TRBJ2-5; TRBD2 matches at 9 bases. V shed 5 bases, J shed 4 bases, and the junction held 6 bases outside the gene matches. The CDR3 consists of 14 residues. Germline lookup yields CDR1 SGHRS and CDR2 YFSETQ.

This chain joins TRBV5-4 and TRBJ2-7; D call uncertain. V was shortened by 2 bases and J by 7 bases, with 10 bases between the two germline ends. From germline, CDR1 is SGHNT and CDR2 YYREEE (reference sequence). This CDR3 spans 12 amino acids. The CDR3 sequence is CASSFGPREQYF. The CDR3 coding sequence is TGTGCCAGCAGCTTTGGCCCGAGGGAGCAGTACTTC.

J is TRBJ2-7 and V is TRBV18; TRBD1 matches 7 bases. The V segment lost 3 bases and the J segment 0 bases; nucleotides outside the gene matches: 8. This CDR3 region has 16 residues. The germline gives CDR1 KGHSH, CDR2 LQKENI. The CDR3 region is CASSPPGTANSYEQYF. For the CDR3, the DNA is TGTGCCAGCTCACCTCCCGGGACAGCTAACTCCTACGAGCAGTACTTC.

The rearrangement uses TRBV4-1 and TRBJ1-5, with 8 bases that match TRBD1. Trimming at V came to 3 bases and at J to 2 bases, leaving 3 bases not matched to a gene. This CDR3 spans 15 amino acids. The germline V gene has CDR1 MGHRA and CDR2 YSYEKL. The CDR3 is CASSQGDRRNQPQHF. The CDR3 bases are TGCGCCAGCAGCCAGGGGGACAGGCGCAATCAGCCCCAGCATTTT.

J is TRBJ2-1 and V is TRBV6-5, with 11 bases aligning to TRBD2. The CDR3 extends over 15 amino acids. The ends lost 0 bases at V and 8 bases at J; junction bases unmatched: 3. Germline V gives CDR1 MNHEY, CDR2 SVGAGI. CDR3 region: CASSYSTSGRDEQFF. Here the CDR3 DNA reads TGTGCCAGCAGTTACTCCACTAGCGGGAGAGATGAGCAGTTCTTC.

V usage is TRBV25-1 and J usage is TRBJ2-1; 13 bases match TRBD2. CDR1 MGHDK and CDR2 SYGVNS come from the germline V gene. CDR3 length equals 18 residues. V lost 8 bases, J lost 4 bases, and 14 bases stayed unmatched. The CDR3 sequence: CASLEGLAGAGGYNEQFF. Written as DNA, the CDR3 is TGTGCCAGCCTCGAAGGACTAGCGGGAGCCGGAGGTTACAATGAGCAGTTCTTC.

CDR3 nucleotides: TGTGCCAGCAGAAGACTAGCGGGAGTGGATGAGCAGTTCTTC. Its translation: CASRRLAGVDEQFF. The chain is built from TRBV27 and TRBJ2-1; 12 nucleotides match TRBD2. The ends lost 6 bases at V and 8 bases at J; junction bases unmatched: 5. The CDR3 runs to 14 residues. Germline CDR1 is MNHEY and CDR2 is SMNVEV (reference sequence).

The rearrangement uses TRBV11-3 and TRBJ1-5, with a weak D call TRBD1 (5 bases). CDR3 length: 17 amino acids. V lost 5 bases, J lost 1 base, and 18 bases lay in between. Germline V gene sequence: CDR1 SGHNT, CDR2 YENEEA. The CDR3 region is CASSRGYGGLSNQPQHF. The DNA for the CDR3 is TGTGCCAGCAGCCGTGGGTACGGGGGTTTAAGCAATCAGCCCCAGCATTTT.

In DNA, the CDR3 is TGTGCCAGCAGCTTGTTCGGACTAGCGGGTTTCTACGAGCAGTACTTC. Translated: CASSLFGLAGFYEQYF. The rearrangement joins TRBV5-6 to TRBJ2-7; 11 bases fit TRBD2. With 1 base clipped from V and 3 bases from J, the junction kept 6 bases outside the gene matches. Germline V CDR1 and CDR2: SGHDT, YYEEEE. CDR3 length: 16 residues.

The chain uses TRBV5-1 and TRBJ1-5, with a possible D match to TRBD1 (5 bases). The CDR3 length is 14 residues. Germline assignment: CDR1 SGHRS and CDR2 YFSETQ. V was cut by 4 bases and J by 2 bases, with 10 bases left in between. The CDR3 protein is CASSVDSRNQPQHF. CDR3 bases: TGCGCCAGCAGCGTCGACAGCCGCAATCAGCCCCAGCATTTT.

This clone was observed many times. The gene calls are TRBV7-2 and TRBJ2-7; 9 bases match TRBD1. V dropped 0 bases and J dropped 4; count of bases not matched to a gene: 4. The CDR3 is made up of 15 amino acids. Per germline, CDR1 SGHTA and CDR2 FQGNSA. Here the CDR3 reads CASSLAVDRGYEQYF. As DNA, the CDR3 is TGTGCCAGCAGCTTAGCGGTGGACAGGGGATACGAGCAGTACTTC.